The TCR beta chain under discussion was sequenced for a study of T-cell reconstitution after alpha-beta-depleted transplantation in children. The table lists this clonotype with a few counts. Its antigen is not known. Broader study findings: Expanded graft clones numbering several hundred reportedly gave rise to alpha-beta T cells about two months after transplant. Among T cells one year after transplant, newly produced cells accounted for most counts and diversity. Surviving recipient T cells and thymic progenitors accounted for the high day-60 TCRbeta diversity observed in some patients.

TCRbeta library construction was performed incorporating unique molecular identifiers. TCRdb re-called the PCR reads through MiXCR, storing one row per CDR3 protein. The sample holds 500,000 to 600,000 distinct CDR3 sequences, over 20% seen once. The CDR3 extends over 17 amino acids. The germline V gene encodes CDR1 DFQATT and CDR2 SNEGSKA (reference sequence). Trimming removed 1 base from V and 0 bases from J; junction bases left unmatched: 6. The sequenced sample was PBMCs, obtained before TCRalphabeta/CD19-depleted stem cell transplant. The sequence came from a boy under three years old with Wiskott-Aldrich syndrome, due to receive a stem cell transplant. The chain has TRBV20-1 and TRBJ2-7; 13 bases match TRBD2. In DNA form, the CDR3 reads TGCAGTGCTAGAGGGGGGACTAGCGGGACCAGCTCCTACGAGCAGTACTTC. Encoded protein: CSARGGTSGTSSYEQYF.